This T cell receptor beta chain came from a study of beta chain features in type 1 diabetes. Study-level results: All four CD4+ subsets from Type 1 diabetes patients carried moderately but significantly shorter TCRB CDR3s. Within patients, naive, central memory and Treg TCRB repertoires seemed more similar than within healthy donors.

To note about this clone: Its antigen remains unidentified.

Trimming left V 5 bases short and J 2 bases short, with 14 bases between. From germline, CDR1 is MNHNY and CDR2 SVGAGI (reference sequence). This CDR3 contains 15 residues. Expressed TCRB transcripts were sequenced, since all the RNA that had been isolated was reverse transcribed. Profiled with immunoSEQ multiplex PCR; TCRdb holds only in-frame clones, not every one. The data hold some 330,000 clones, with around 12% observed a single time. V gene TRBV6-6 combines with J gene TRBJ2-3, with D maybe TRBD1 (6 bases). The receptor's source is a young woman with type 1 diabetes. The material sequenced was naive CD4+ T cells from blood. In nucleotides, the CDR3 is TGTGCCAGCAGTGCGTCCGGACAGCACACAGATACGCAGTATTTT. This sequence encodes CASSASGQHTDTQYF.